This T cell receptor (beta chain) was documented in a study of neurological immune-mediated disorders. From 15-18 subjects, over 190 million TCR-beta sequences were obtained in each sequencing run. TCRdb recomputed calls from the 5' RACE reads with MiXCR, one row per CDR3 protein. The sample carries 26,000 or so distinct CDR3 sequences, around 20% recorded once. V gave up 1 base and J gave up 6 bases, with 9 bases separating them. Germline CDR1 reads MGHRA; CDR2 reads YSYEKL. The length of the CDR3 is 13 residues. It was from 2 million PBMCs stored at -80 C that the unsorted libraries were obtained. At least ten counts were recorded for this clonotype.

The material sequenced was PBMCs. The V and J genes are TRBV4-1 and TRBJ1-1, with D possibly being TRBD1 (6 bases). This receptor was obtained from a woman aged 55-69 years in good health. CDR3 amino acids: CASSQVRGSEAFF. For the CDR3, the DNA is TGCGCCAGCAGCCAAGTGAGGGGGTCTGAAGCTTTCTTT.